Below are 4 T cell receptor beta chains sequenced from a single sample in a study of cytomegalovirus exposure and HLA in healthy donors. A multiplex PCR was run with 60 Vbeta primers and 13 Jbeta primers. Generated by immunoSEQ multiplex PCR, the TCRdb table keeps only in-frame clones and is missing some. The table counts 180,000 or so clones; 0.65% to 0.9% lies in the top ten. The sequencing sample was made of PBMCs. These receptors originate from a woman aged 18-29 years in good health and CMV-seropositive.

CDR3 region: CASSDRGHSYEQYF. The CDR3 nucleotides read TGTGCCAGCAGCGACAGGGGGCATTCCTACGAGCAGTACTTC. The chain employs TRBV2 and TRBJ2-7; 10 nucleotides match TRBD1. The trim removed 6 bases at V and 1 base at J, leaving 3 bases unmatched. Germline V CDR1 and CDR2: SNHLY, FYNNEI. This CDR3 is 14 amino acids long.

This chain uses TRBV11-2 with TRBJ1-1, with D perhaps matching TRBD1 (6 bases). The CDR3 loop spans 13 amino acids. V dropped 5 bases and J dropped 11 bases, with 18 bases sitting between them. In germline, CDR1 is SGHAT, CDR2 FQNNGV. CDR3: CASSQMGAPRAFF. CDR3 nucleotide sequence: TGTGCCAGCAGCCAGATGGGGGCCCCTAGGGCTTTCTTT.

V usage is TRBV27 and J usage is TRBJ2-2; tentatively, D is TRBD1 (5 bases). CDR3 length: 17 residues. V dropped 6 bases and J dropped 5 bases, with 22 bases sitting between them. Germline V gene lookup returns CDR1 MNHEY and CDR2 SMNVEV (reference sequence). This CDR3 reads CASSQAPTAQGTGELFF. DNA of the CDR3: TGTGCCAGCAGCCAAGCCCCGACAGCCCAAGGAACCGGGGAGCTGTTTTTT.

This chain joins TRBV6-6 and TRBJ2-1; no firm D call. This CDR3 comprises 15 residues. Trimming removed 2 bases at V and 2 bases at J, with 10 bases between. Germline V lookup: CDR1 MNHNY, CDR2 SVGAGI (reference sequence). CDR3 sequence reads: CASSYGAATYNEQFF. The CDR3 bases are TGTGCCAGCAGTTACGGAGCTGCCACCTACAATGAGCAGTTCTTC.